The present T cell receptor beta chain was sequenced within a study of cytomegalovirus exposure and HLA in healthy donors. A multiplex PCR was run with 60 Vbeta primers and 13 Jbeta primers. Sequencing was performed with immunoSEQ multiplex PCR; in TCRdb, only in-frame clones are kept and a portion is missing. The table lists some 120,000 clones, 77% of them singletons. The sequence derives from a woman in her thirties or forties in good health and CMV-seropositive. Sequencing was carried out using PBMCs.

The CDR3 loop reads CASSEQTEAFF. CDR3 DNA sequence: TGTGCCAGCAGTGAACAGACTGAAGCTTTCTTT. The V gene is TRBV25-1, the J gene TRBJ1-1; D call uncertain. Germline V gene sequence: CDR1 MGHDK, CDR2 SYGVNS. The CDR3 length is 11 residues. Trimming removed 2 bases at V and 5 bases at J, with 3 bases between.